This TCR beta chain was observed in a study of identical twins. A few counts support this clonotype. The V gene end was trimmed by 6 bases and the J gene end by 8 bases; junction bases not matched to a gene: 7. Germline loops: CDR1 MNHNS, CDR2 SASEGT. CDR3 length equals 15 residues. TCRdb recomputed calls from the 5' RACE reads with MiXCR, one row per CDR3 protein. The repertoire includes 750,000 to 950,000 distinct CDR3 sequences, 9% to 15% of them detected once, and around 1.5% sits in the top ten. This sample also belongs to another study, concerning yellow fever vaccine responses in identical twins.

The chain recombines TRBV6-1 with TRBJ1-6, with 10 positions matching TRBD1. This receptor was taken from a woman aged 18-30 years in good health. Sequencing was done on a sample of PBMCs. CDR3 protein: CASSSTGTGDSPLHF. CDR3 in DNA: TGTGCCAGCAGCTCGACCGGGACAGGGGATTCACCCCTCCACTTT.